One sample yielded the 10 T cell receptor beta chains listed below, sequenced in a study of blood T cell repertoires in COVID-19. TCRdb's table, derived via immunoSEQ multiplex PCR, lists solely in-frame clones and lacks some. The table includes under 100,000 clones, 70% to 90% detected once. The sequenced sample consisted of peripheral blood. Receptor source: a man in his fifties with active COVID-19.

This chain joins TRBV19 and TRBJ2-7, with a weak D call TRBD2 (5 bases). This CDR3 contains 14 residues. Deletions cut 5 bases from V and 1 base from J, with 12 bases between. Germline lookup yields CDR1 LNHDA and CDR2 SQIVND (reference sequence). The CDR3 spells CASSSASWSYEQYF. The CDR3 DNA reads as TGTGCCAGTAGTTCTGCTAGCTGGTCCTACGAGCAGTACTTC.

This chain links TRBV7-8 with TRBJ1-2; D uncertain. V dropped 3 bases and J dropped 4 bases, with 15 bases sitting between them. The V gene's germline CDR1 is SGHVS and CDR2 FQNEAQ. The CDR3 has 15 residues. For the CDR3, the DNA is TGTGCCAGCAGCTTCGGTGACGGGTGGAGCTATGGCTACACCTTC. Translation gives CASSFGDGWSYGYTF.

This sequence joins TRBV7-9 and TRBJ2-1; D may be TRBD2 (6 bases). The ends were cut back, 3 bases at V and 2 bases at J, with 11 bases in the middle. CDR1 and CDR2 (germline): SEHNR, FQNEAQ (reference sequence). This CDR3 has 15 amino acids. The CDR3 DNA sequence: TGTGCCAGCAGCTTCGGGACTGGGGCCTACAATGAGCAGTTCTTC. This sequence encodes CASSFGTGAYNEQFF.

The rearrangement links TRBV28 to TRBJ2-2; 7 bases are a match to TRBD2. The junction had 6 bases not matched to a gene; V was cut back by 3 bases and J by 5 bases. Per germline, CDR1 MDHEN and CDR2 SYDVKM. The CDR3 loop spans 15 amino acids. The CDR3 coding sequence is TGTGCCAGCAGTTTCGGGGGGATATTAACCGGGGAGCTGTTTTTT. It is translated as CASSFGGILTGELFF.

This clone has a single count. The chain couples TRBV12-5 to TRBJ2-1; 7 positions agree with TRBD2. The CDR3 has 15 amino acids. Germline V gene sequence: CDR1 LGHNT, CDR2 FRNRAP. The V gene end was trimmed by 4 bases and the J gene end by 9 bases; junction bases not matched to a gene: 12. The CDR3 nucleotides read TGTGCTAGTGGTTCCTCCCCTAGCGGAATAACTGAGCAGTTCTTC. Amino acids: CASGSSPSGITEQFF.

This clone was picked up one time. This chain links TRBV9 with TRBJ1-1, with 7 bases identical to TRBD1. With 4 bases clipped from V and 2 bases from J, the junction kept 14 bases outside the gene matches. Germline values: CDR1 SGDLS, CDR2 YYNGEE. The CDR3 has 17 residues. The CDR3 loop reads CASSPHTGTEENTEAFF. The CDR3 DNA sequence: TGTGCCAGCAGCCCACATACCGGGACAGAAGAAAACACTGAAGCTTTCTTT.

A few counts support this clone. CDR3 residues: CAISLSGGDGEQYF. The CDR3, as DNA: TGTGCCATCAGTCTGAGCGGGGGGGATGGCGAGCAGTACTTC. This chain links TRBV10-3 with TRBJ2-7; 10 bases match TRBD2. Germline-derived CDR1 and CDR2 are ENHRY and SYGVKD. Unmatched junction bases numbered 7, after V lost 5 bases and J lost 6 bases. The CDR3 length is 14 residues.

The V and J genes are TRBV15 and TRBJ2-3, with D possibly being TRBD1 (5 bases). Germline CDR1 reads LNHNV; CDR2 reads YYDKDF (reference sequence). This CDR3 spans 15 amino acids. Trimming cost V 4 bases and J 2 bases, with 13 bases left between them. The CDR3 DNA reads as TGTGCCACCAGCAAACAGACAGTCCCCACAGATACGCAGTATTTT. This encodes CATSKQTVPTDTQYF.

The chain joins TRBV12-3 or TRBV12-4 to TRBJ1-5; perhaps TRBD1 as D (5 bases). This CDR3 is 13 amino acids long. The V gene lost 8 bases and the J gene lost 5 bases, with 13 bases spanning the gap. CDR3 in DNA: TGTGCCAGCCACCCGGGGGGGTATCAGCCCCAGCATTTT. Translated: CASHPGGYQPQHF.

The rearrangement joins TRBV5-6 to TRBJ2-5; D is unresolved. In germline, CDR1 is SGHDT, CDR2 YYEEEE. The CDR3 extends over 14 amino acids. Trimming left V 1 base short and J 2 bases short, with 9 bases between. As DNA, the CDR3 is TGTGCCAGCAGCTTGTTTTGGAGACAAGAGACCCAGTACTTC. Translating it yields CASSLFWRQETQYF.